This TCR beta chain was identified in a study of T cell repertoires in cytomegalovirus infection. Study conclusions and caveats: Adding up the frequency of public TCR beta families identified people who carried CMV plus the relevant HLA. Predominance within the ex vivo response was attributable to HLA-C-restricted CMV-specific TCR beta clonotypes.

Germline CDR1 SEHNR, CDR2 FQNEAQ (reference sequence). Trimming removed 0 bases at V and 0 bases at J, with 5 bases between. The CDR3 has 14 amino acids. Concerning this clonotype: The antigen is unknown.

One entry per CDR3 protein results from TCRdb running MiXCR on the reads. The sample has around 770,000 distinct CDR3 sequences, about 27% seen once. The J gene is TRBJ2-5, the V gene TRBV7-9, with D perhaps TRBD1 or TRBD2 (5 bases each). The source is a human donor in good health (CMV status not recorded). Some clones in this sample may be carry-over from other donors' samples. The sample was cultured CD8+ T cells from PBMCs, taken from culture after CMV antigen stimulation. Here the CDR3 reads CASSLAGHQETQYF. The CDR3 DNA is TGTGCCAGCAGCTTAGCGGGACACCAAGAGACCCAGTACTTC.